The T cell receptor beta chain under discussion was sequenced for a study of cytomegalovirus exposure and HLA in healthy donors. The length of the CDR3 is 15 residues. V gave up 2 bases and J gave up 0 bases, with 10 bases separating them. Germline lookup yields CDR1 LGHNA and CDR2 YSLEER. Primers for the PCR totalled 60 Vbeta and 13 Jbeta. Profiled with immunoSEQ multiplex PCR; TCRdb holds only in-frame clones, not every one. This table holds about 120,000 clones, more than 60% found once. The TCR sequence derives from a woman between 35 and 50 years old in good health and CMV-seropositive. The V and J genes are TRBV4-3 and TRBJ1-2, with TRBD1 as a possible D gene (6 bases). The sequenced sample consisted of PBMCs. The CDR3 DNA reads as TGCGCCAGCAGCCAAATGACAGGAGCTAACTATGGCTACACCTTC. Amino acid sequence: CASSQMTGANYGYTF.